This section outlines one T cell receptor beta chain sequence together with its context. Its specificity is not known. Per the original data handling: Concordance between patient CD8+ clones exceeding 1% and published virus-specific TCRB sequences was infrequent. Sequenced by immunoSEQ multiplex PCR; TCRdb stores in-frame clones only, minus some. Clone size and V and J calls were adopted from that table, with D and trimming inferred from the DNA. The table includes roughly 9,300 clones, about 90% detected once. The data belong to a study of somatic mutations in cytotoxic T cells in rheumatoid arthritis. Overall study results and limits: For about an eighth of the roughly 60 patients, a single CD8+ clone accounted for more than 20% of CD8+ cells. Rheumatoid arthritis patients showed slight TRBV07 underrepresentation, unadjusted for multiple comparisons.

Germline lookup yields CDR1 MGHRA and CDR2 YSYEKL. This CDR3 contains 14 residues. Trimming took 0 bases from V and 6 from J; bases not matched to a gene: 1. This sequence was found in a woman under 30 with rheumatoid arthritis. The chain links TRBV4-1 to TRBJ2-1; TRBD2 aligns across 8 bases. What was sequenced was CD8+ T cells sorted from blood. The CDR3: CASSQDGGANEQFF. CDR3 in DNA: TGCGCCAGCAGCCAAGACGGGGGGGCCAATGAGCAGTTCTTC.